This is a list of T cell receptor beta chains from one sample in a study of early T cells in non-severe SARS-CoV-2 infection. TCRdb recomputed calls from the 5' RACE reads with MiXCR, one row per CDR3 protein. Of roughly 54,000 distinct CDR3 sequences detected, around an eighth appear once; the ten largest clones hold less than 6%. The sequenced material came from whole blood. The receptors derive from an adult who was a healthcare worker with PCR-confirmed SARS-CoV-2 infection or an uninfected control (not recorded which). CDR3s include the opening cysteine and the closing phenylalanine or tryptophan. The D gene is left open where the match is weak. Clone size is given for some rows only: seen once, a few or many times, or a class if the clone is expanded.

J: TRBJ2-7; V: TRBV9; D: -; size: -; DNA: TGTGCCAGCAGCGTAGGGGTAGGAGGCGAGCAGTACTTC; CDR3: CASSVGVGGEQYF
J: TRBJ2-1; V: TRBV5-1; D: TRBD2; size: -; DNA: TGCGCCAGCAGCCCGCTGGCGGGGGGTCATGAGCAGTTCTTC; CDR3: CASSPLAGGHEQFF
J: TRBJ2-1; V: TRBV6-5; D: TRBD2; size: many; DNA: TGTGCCAGCAGTCAAGGGACTACCCGGAGCTCCTACAATGAGCAGTTCTTC; CDR3: CASSQGTTRSSYNEQFF
J: TRBJ1-2; V: TRBV20-1; D: TRBD1; size: few; DNA: TGCAGTGCTAGACAGACAGGGGCTAACTATGGCTACACCTTC; CDR3: CSARQTGANYGYTF
J: TRBJ1-5; V: TRBV28; D: TRBD1; size: many; DNA: TGTGCCAGCAGTTTATCCGACAGGGTCAATCAGCCCCAGCATTTT; CDR3: CASSLSDRVNQPQHF
J: TRBJ2-2; V: TRBV29-1; D: -; size: few; DNA: TGCAGCGCAGGATCGCGGGACACCGGGGAGCTGTTTTTT; CDR3: CSAGSRDTGELFF
J: TRBJ1-5; V: TRBV28; D: -; size: many; DNA: TGTGCCAGCCAAAGAGGTGGTAGCAATCAGCCCCAGCATTTT; CDR3: CASQRGGSNQPQHF
J: TRBJ1-1; V: TRBV24-1; D: -; size: many; DNA: TGTGCCACCAGTGATTTGGGGCAGGGGCCAAACGGAAACACTGAAGCTTTCTTT; CDR3: CATSDLGQGPNGNTEAFF
J: TRBJ1-1; V: TRBV7-2; D: -; size: few; DNA: TGTGCCAGCAGCTTTAGGACTGGGAACACTGAAGCTTTCTTT; CDR3: CASSFRTGNTEAFF
J: TRBJ1-5; V: TRBV6-5; D: -; size: many; DNA: TGTGCCAGCAGTCATGGCCCGCAGGGTGGCAATCAGCCCCAGCATTTT; CDR3: CASSHGPQGGNQPQHF
J: TRBJ1-3; V: TRBV20-1; D: TRBD1; size: few; DNA: TGCAGTGCCCGGGACAGGGGGTTGTATACCATATATTTT; CDR3: CSARDRGLYTIYF
J: TRBJ1-3; V: TRBV5-1; D: -; size: many; DNA: TGCGCCAGCAGCTTGGGTGACAACTCTGGAAACACCATATATTTT; CDR3: CASSLGDNSGNTIYF
J: TRBJ1-1; V: TRBV30; D: -; size: -; DNA: TGTGCCTGGGAGGCCGGGAGCCCTTTTGCTTTCTTT; CDR3: CAWEAGSPFAFF
J: TRBJ1-3; V: TRBV3-1; D: -; size: few; DNA: TGTGCCAGCAGCCAGAGGGGACCCTCTGGAAACACCATATATTTT; CDR3: CASSQRGPSGNTIYF
J: TRBJ2-7; V: TRBV20-1; D: -; size: -; DNA: TGCAGTGCTAGAACTAGCCCTACCTACGAGCAGTACTTC; CDR3: CSARTSPTYEQYF
J: TRBJ1-1; V: TRBV20-1; D: -; size: many; DNA: TGCAGTGCATCGGAGCTACAGGGATCGAACACTGAAGCTTTCTTT; CDR3: CSASELQGSNTEAFF
J: TRBJ1-3; V: TRBV28; D: -; size: few; DNA: TGTGCCAGCACCACCCCAGCGGGGAACTCTGGAAACACCATATATTTT; CDR3: CASTTPAGNSGNTIYF
J: TRBJ2-5; V: TRBV11-2; D: -; size: many; DNA: TGTGCCAGCAGCTTTTCCTTGGCAGACCAAGAGACCCAGTACTTC; CDR3: CASSFSLADQETQYF
J: TRBJ1-4; V: TRBV4-1; D: TRBD1; size: -; DNA: TGCGCCAGCAGCTACACAGGGGCGGCCATAATAACTAATGAAAAACTGTTTTTT; CDR3: CASSYTGAAIITNEKLFF
J: TRBJ2-7; V: TRBV5-1; D: -; size: many; DNA: TGCGCCAGCAGCTTGTTCGGCAGGGAACTAACCTACGAGCAGTACTTC; CDR3: CASSLFGRELTYEQYF
J: TRBJ2-2; V: TRBV7-6; D: -; size: many; DNA: TGTGCCGGCAGCCTACAGACCACCGGGGAGCTGTTTTTT; CDR3: CAGSLQTTGELFF
J: TRBJ2-5; V: TRBV7-2; D: -; size: -; DNA: TGTGCCAGCAGCTCGAACTCCGGGCTCAAGGGTGAGACCCAGTACTTC; CDR3: CASSSNSGLKGETQYF
J: TRBJ2-7; V: TRBV15; D: -; size: few; DNA: TGTGCCACCAGCCCAGGGGTATCATCCTACGAGCAGTACTTC; CDR3: CATSPGVSSYEQYF
J: TRBJ1-4; V: TRBV7-6; D: -; size: many; DNA: TGTGCCAGCAGCCAACAAGGGCTTCGGGCTAATGAAAAACTGTTTTTT; CDR3: CASSQQGLRANEKLFF
J: TRBJ2-3; V: TRBV14; D: TRBD2; size: few; DNA: TGTGCCAGCAGCCAAGAGGAGCGGGGGGGGATTGCCACAGATACGCAGTATTTT; CDR3: CASSQEERGGIATDTQYF
J: TRBJ1-6; V: TRBV5-6; D: -; size: -; DNA: TGTGCCAGCAGCCCCAAGGCAAGCCCCAATTCACCCCTCCACTTT; CDR3: CASSPKASPNSPLHF
J: TRBJ2-3; V: TRBV4-2; D: -; size: -; DNA: TGTGCCAGCAGCCAAGCTCCGGGGGATACGCAGTATTTT; CDR3: CASSQAPGDTQYF
J: TRBJ2-1; V: TRBV2; D: -; size: -; DNA: TGTGCCAGCAGTGAAGTAGCGGTCAATGAGCAGTTCTTC; CDR3: CASSEVAVNEQFF
J: TRBJ2-7; V: TRBV11-2; D: TRBD1; size: few; DNA: TGTGCCAGCAGCCCCTTGGACAGGGCGAAGGAGCAGTACTTC; CDR3: CASSPLDRAKEQYF
J: TRBJ2-3; V: TRBV2; D: TRBD2; size: -; DNA: TGTGCCAGCAGTACAAGCGGGAGGGCCTTGGATACGCAGTATTTT; CDR3: CASSTSGRALDTQYF
J: TRBJ2-1; V: TRBV27; D: -; size: -; DNA: TGTGCCAGCAGTTTACTAGGGGATCTGAATGAGCAGTTCTTC; CDR3: CASSLLGDLNEQFF
J: TRBJ2-2; V: TRBV7-9; D: TRBD2; size: -; DNA: TGTGCCAGCAGGGGGACTAGCGGGCCTACCGGGGAGCTGTTTTTT; CDR3: CASRGTSGPTGELFF
J: TRBJ2-7; V: TRBV20-1; D: -; size: few; DNA: TGCAGTGCTAGAGATCCGACGAGTACCTACGAGCAGTACTTC; CDR3: CSARDPTSTYEQYF
J: TRBJ2-7; V: TRBV12-3/TRBV12-4; D: -; size: many; DNA: TGTGCCAGCAGTAGGGCATCCTACGAGCAGTACTTC; CDR3: CASSRASYEQYF
J: TRBJ2-3; V: TRBV20-1; D: -; size: -; DNA: TGCAGTGCTAGAGATTCCAGCGGGCATGGAGATACGCAGTATTTT; CDR3: CSARDSSGHGDTQYF
J: TRBJ1-1; V: TRBV6-6; D: -; size: many; DNA: TGTGCCAGCAGTTACAGGGTCACTGAAGCTTTCTTT; CDR3: CASSYRVTEAFF
J: TRBJ2-7; V: TRBV19; D: -; size: few; DNA: TGTGCCAGTAGTATGGGGACCAGAAGTAGGAACGAGCAGTACTTC; CDR3: CASSMGTRSRNEQYF
J: TRBJ1-5; V: TRBV12-3/TRBV12-4; D: -; size: -; DNA: TGTGCCAGCAGTTTAGCCGAGAATCAGCCCCAGCATTTT; CDR3: CASSLAENQPQHF